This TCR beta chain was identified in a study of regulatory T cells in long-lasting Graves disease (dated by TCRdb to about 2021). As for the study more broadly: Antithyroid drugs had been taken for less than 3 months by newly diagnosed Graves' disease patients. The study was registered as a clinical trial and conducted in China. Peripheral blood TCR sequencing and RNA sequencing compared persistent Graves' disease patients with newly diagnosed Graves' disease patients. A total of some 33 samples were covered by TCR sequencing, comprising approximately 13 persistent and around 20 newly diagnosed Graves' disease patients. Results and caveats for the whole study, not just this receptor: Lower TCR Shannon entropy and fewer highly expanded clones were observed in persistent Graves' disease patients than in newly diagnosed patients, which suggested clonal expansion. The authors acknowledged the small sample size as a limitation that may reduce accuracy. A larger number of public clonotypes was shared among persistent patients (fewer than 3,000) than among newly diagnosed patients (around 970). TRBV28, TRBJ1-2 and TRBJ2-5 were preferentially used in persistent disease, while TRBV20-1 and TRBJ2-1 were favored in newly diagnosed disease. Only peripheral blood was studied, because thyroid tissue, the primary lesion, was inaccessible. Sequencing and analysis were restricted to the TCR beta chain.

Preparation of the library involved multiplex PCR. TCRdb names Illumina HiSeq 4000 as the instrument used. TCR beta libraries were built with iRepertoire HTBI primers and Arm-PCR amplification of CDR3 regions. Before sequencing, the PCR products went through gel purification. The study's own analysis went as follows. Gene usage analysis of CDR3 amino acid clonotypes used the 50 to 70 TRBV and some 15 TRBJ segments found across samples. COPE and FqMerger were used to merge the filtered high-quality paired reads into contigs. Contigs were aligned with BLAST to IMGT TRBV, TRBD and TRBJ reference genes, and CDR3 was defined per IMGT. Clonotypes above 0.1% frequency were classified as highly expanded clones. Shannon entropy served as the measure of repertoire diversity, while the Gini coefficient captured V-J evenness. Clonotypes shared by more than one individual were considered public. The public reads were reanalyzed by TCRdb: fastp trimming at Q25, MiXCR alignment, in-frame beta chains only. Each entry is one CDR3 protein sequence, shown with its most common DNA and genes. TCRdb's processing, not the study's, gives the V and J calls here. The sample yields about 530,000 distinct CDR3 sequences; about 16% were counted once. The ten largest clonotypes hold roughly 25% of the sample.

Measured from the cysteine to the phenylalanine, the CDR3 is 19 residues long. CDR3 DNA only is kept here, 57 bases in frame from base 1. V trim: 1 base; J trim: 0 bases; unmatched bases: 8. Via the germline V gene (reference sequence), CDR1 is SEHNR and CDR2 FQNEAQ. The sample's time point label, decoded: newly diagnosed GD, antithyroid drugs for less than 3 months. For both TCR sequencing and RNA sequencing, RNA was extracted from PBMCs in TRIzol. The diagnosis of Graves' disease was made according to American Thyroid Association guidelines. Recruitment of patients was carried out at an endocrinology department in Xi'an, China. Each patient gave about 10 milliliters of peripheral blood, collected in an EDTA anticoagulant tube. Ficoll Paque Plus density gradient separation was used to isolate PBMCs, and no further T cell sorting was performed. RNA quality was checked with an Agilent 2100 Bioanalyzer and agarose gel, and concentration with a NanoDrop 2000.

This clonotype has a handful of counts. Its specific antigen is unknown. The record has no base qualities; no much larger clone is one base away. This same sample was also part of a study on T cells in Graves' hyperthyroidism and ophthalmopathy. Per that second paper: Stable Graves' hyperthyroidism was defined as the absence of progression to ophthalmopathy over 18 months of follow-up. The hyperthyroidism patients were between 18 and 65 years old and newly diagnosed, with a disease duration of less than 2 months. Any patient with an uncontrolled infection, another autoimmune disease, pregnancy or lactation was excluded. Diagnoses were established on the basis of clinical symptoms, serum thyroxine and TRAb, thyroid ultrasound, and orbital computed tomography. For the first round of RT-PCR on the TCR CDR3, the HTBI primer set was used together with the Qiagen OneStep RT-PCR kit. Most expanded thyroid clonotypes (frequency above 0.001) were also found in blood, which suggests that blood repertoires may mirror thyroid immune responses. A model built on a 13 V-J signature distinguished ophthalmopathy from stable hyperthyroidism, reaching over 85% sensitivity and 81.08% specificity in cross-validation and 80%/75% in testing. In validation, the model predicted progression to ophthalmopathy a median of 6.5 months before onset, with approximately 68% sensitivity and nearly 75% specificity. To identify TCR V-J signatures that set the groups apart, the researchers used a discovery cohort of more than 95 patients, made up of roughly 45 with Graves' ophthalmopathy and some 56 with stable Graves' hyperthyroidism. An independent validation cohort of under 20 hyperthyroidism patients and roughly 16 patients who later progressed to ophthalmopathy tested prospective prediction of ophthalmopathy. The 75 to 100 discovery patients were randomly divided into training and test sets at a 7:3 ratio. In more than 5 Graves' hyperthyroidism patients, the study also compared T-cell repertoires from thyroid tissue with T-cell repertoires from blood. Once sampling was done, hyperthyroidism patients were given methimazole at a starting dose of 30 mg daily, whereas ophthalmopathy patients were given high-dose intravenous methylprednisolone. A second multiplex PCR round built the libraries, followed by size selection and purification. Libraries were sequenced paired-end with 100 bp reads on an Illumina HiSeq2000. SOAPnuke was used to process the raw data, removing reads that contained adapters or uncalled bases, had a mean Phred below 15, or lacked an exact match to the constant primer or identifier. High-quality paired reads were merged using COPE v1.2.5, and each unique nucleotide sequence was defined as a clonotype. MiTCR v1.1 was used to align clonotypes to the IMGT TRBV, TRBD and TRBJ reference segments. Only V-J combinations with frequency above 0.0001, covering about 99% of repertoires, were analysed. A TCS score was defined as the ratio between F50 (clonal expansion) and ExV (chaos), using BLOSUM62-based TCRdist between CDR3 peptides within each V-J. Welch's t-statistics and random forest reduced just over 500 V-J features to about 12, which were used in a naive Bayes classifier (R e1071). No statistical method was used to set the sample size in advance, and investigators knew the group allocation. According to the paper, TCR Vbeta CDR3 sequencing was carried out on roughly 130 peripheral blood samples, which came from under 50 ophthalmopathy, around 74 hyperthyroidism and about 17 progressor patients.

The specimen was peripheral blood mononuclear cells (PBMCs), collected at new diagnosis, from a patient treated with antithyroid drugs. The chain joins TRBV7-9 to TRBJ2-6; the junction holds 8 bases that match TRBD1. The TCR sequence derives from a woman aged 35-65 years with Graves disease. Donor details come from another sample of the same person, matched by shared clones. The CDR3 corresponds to CASSLDVDRAISGANVLTF. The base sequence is TGTGCCAGCAGCTTAGATGTGGACAGGGCAATCTCTGGGGCCAACGTCCTGACTTTC.